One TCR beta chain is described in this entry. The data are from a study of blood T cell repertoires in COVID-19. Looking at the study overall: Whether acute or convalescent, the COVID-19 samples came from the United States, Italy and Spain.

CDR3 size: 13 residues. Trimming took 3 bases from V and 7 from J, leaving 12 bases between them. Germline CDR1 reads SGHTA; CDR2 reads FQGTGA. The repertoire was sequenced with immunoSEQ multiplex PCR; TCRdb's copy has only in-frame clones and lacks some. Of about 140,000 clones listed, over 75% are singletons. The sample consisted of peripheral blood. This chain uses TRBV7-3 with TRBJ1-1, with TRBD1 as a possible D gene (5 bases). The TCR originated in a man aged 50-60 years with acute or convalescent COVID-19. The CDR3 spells CASSLGQGGEAFF. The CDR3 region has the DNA TGTGCCAGCAGCTTGGGGCAGGGCGGTGAAGCTTTCTTT.